This T cell receptor (beta chain) was recovered during a study of T cells in Graves' hyperthyroidism and ophthalmopathy. From germline, CDR1 is LNHDA and CDR2 SQIVND (reference sequence). The trim removed 9 bases at V and 4 bases at J, leaving 9 bases unmatched. The CDR3 has 16 amino acids. Amplification targeted TCR beta CDR3 regions from RNA transcripts. Initially, a first-round RT-PCR of the TCR CDR3 employed the HTBI primer set. TCRdb analysed the multiplex PCR reads with MiXCR anew, one entry per CDR3 protein. The sample has around 720,000 distinct CDR3 sequences; 35% are singletons. The table lists this clonotype with a count of one.

The TCR comes from a woman in her 40s with Graves' hyperthyroidism. The genes are TRBV19 and TRBJ2-2; 12 nucleotides agree with TRBD2. Sequenced input: blood. The CDR3 region is CASRLAGATFTGELFF. For the CDR3, the DNA is TGTGCCAGCCGACTAGCGGGGGCTACGTTCACCGGGGAGCTGTTTTTT.